The 28 T cell receptor beta chains below were found in one sample sequenced in a study of T cells in Graves' hyperthyroidism and ophthalmopathy. TCR beta CDR3 region amplification was performed from RNA transcripts. The HTBI primer set drove a first-round RT-PCR of the TCR CDR3. TCRdb re-derived calls from the multiplex PCR reads in MiXCR, one entry per CDR3 protein. The sample yields approximately 520,000 distinct CDR3 sequences, about a fifth seen once. Material for sequencing was blood. The receptor source for this set is a man younger than 30 with Graves' hyperthyroidism.

This clonotype was recorded many times. The J gene is TRBJ2-1, the V gene TRBV28, with 12 bases aligning to TRBD2. Trimming cost V 6 bases and J 4 bases; bases outside gene matches: 4. The CDR3 covers 15 residues. Per the germline V gene, CDR1 is MDHEN and CDR2 is SYDVKM. DNA of the CDR3: TGTGCCAGCAGCATACTAGCGGGGGGTTACAATGAGCAGTTCTTC. Its translation: CASSILAGGYNEQFF.

In this sample, this clonotype turned up many times. This CDR3 reads CASSDRNQPQHF. CDR3 nucleotides: TGTGCCAGCAGTGACAGAAATCAGCCCCAGCATTTT. V gene TRBV6-1 combines with J gene TRBJ1-5; D uncertain. V was clipped by 3 bases and J by 4 bases, with 4 bases between them. The CDR3 sequence is 12 residues long. The germline V gene encodes CDR1 MNHNS and CDR2 SASEGT.

For this clonotype: With a much larger clone just one base away, this may be a read error. V usage is TRBV11-1 and J usage is TRBJ2-6; maybe TRBD1 (5 bases). CDR3 size: 18 residues. Germline CDR1 SGHAT, CDR2 FQDESV (reference sequence). CDR3 sequence (DNA): TGTTCCAGCAGCTCCCGCGGACAAAGTAGCTCTGGGGCCAACGTCCTGACTTTC. It yields the protein CSSSSRGQSSSGANVLTF.

This clonotype was observed a few times. The chain employs TRBV5-1 and TRBJ2-7; D is tentatively TRBD1 or TRBD2 (5 bases each). There are 15 residues in the CDR3. From germline, CDR1 is SGHRS and CDR2 YFSETQ. V lost 4 bases to trimming and J lost 2 bases, with 16 bases between them. The CDR3 DNA reads TGCGCCAGCAGCCGGGGCGAACTGGGGACCTACGAGCAGTACTTC. Translation gives CASSRGELGTYEQYF. Full variable domain (remainder filled in from reference TRBV5-1 and TRBJ2-7): KAGVTQTPRYLIKTRGQQVTLSCSPISGHRSVSWYQQTPGQGLQFLFEYFSETQRNKGNFPGRFSGRQFSNSRSEMNVSTLELGDSALYLCASSRGELGTYEQYFGPGTRLTVT.

As to this clonotype: This sequence may be a read error, since a much larger clone differs from it by one base. The V and J genes are TRBV12-3 or TRBV12-4 and TRBJ2-2; D unclear. The CDR3 loop spans 11 amino acids. Deletions cut 7 bases from V and 6 bases from J, with 6 bases between. The CDR3: CASIFAGELFF. The CDR3 DNA is TGTGCCAGCATTTTCGCCGGGGAGCTGTTTTTT.

This clonotype has ten or more counts. The chain has TRBV18 and TRBJ2-5; a possible D gene is TRBD1 (5 bases). The CDR3 has 14 residues. The ends were cut back, 0 bases at V and 4 bases at J, with 9 bases in the middle. Germline CDR1 reads KGHSH; CDR2 reads LQKENI. The CDR3 DNA reads as TGTGCCAGCTCACCACCAGGGGTCCTAGAGACCCAGTACTTC. This translates into CASSPPGVLETQYF.

CDR3 protein: CASSAQTSMVLGYTF. As DNA, the CDR3 is TGTGCCAGTAGTGCTCAAACTTCCATGGTACTCGGCTACACCTTC. The chain joins TRBV19 to TRBJ1-2; D gene unclear. Deletions cut 5 bases from V and 8 bases from J, with 21 bases between. The CDR3 runs 15 residues. Germline values: CDR1 LNHDA, CDR2 SQIVND (reference sequence).

This clonotype occurred many times. This chain connects TRBV28 to TRBJ2-5; D gene ambiguous. Deletions cut 6 bases from V and 1 base from J, with 9 bases between. CDR1 is MDHEN, CDR2 SYDVKM, per germline. There are 13 residues in the CDR3. In DNA form, the CDR3 reads TGTGCCAGCAGGCCTTTTTTCCAAGAGACCCAGTACTTC. This encodes CASRPFFQETQYF.

This clonotype turned up a few times. This rearrangement joins TRBV28 to TRBJ2-6; D not certain. Germline V gene sequence: CDR1 MDHEN, CDR2 SYDVKM. The V and J ends lost 7 bases and 1 base respectively, with 14 bases between them. This CDR3 comprises 16 residues. This CDR3 is CASTPAEVSGANVLTF. In DNA, the CDR3 is TGTGCCAGCACCCCGGCAGAAGTTTCTGGGGCCAACGTCCTGACTTTC. The whole variable domain, remainder taken from reference TRBV28 and TRBJ2-6, is DVKVTQSSRYLVKRTGEKVFLECVQDMDHENMFWYRQDPGLGLRLIYFSYDVKMKEKGDIPEGYSVSREKKERFSLILESASTNQTSMYLCASTPAEVSGANVLTFGAGSRLTVL.

This clonotype was seen just once. The chain combines TRBV11-1 with TRBJ2-7, with D possibly matching TRBD1 (6 bases). The CDR3 totals 17 residues. CDR1 SGHAT and CDR2 FQDESV come from the germline V gene (reference sequence). Trimming cost V 4 bases and J 4 bases, with 23 bases left between them. The CDR3 protein is CASSSSAHRDIGYEQYF. The CDR3 DNA sequence: TGTGCCAGCAGCTCATCAGCCCACCGGGACATAGGGTACGAGCAGTACTTC. Based on the CDR3 plus reference TRBV11-1 and TRBJ2-7, the full variable domain is EAEVAQSPRYKITEKSQAVAFWCDPISGHATLYWYRQILGQGPELLVQFQDESVVDDSQLPKDRFSAERLKGVDSTLKIQPAELGDSAMYLCASSSSAHRDIGYEQYFGPGTRLTVT.

This clonotype was recorded many times. The chain has TRBV6-5 and TRBJ2-7, with 7 positions matching TRBD1. V dropped 2 bases and J dropped 7; count of bases not matched to a gene: 8. Germline V gene lookup returns CDR1 MNHEY and CDR2 SVGAGI. This CDR3 spans 14 amino acids. The CDR3 DNA reads TGTGCCAGCAGTTACGAGGGGGCGGCGGGTGAGCAGTACTTC. Translation: CASSYEGAAGEQYF.

The chain is built from TRBV18 and TRBJ2-7; 8 nucleotides agree with TRBD1. Germline V gene lookup returns CDR1 KGHSH and CDR2 LQKENI. The CDR3 is 15 amino acids. The V gene end was trimmed by 0 bases and the J gene end by 4 bases; junction bases not matched to a gene: 5. The CDR3 is CASSPPDRALYEQYF. In DNA form, the CDR3 reads TGTGCCAGCTCACCACCGGACAGGGCCTTGTACGAGCAGTACTTC.

This clonotype showed up many times. The V call is TRBV10-3, the J call TRBJ2-7; D may be TRBD1 (6 bases). Germline CDR1 is ENHRY and CDR2 is SYGVKD. V was clipped by 4 bases and J by 5 bases, with 9 bases between them. CDR3 length equals 12 residues. CDR3 sequence: CAISVEGDEQYF. CDR3 coding DNA: TGTGCCATCAGTGTAGAGGGGGACGAGCAGTACTTC.

This clonotype showed up many times. J is TRBJ1-5 and V is TRBV6-1; no firm D call. Trimming pared 4 bases from V and 4 bases from J, leaving 11 bases between. Germline CDR1 and CDR2: MNHNS and SASEGT. The CDR3 is 14 amino acids. CDR3: CASSALGPNQPQHF. CDR3 DNA sequence: TGTGCCAGCAGTGCCCTAGGGCCAAATCAGCCCCAGCATTTT.

This clonotype was recorded at least ten times. V usage is TRBV2 and J usage is TRBJ2-7; D is unresolved. Germline V CDR1 and CDR2: SNHLY, FYNNEI. The CDR3 is made up of 12 amino acids. V was shortened by 6 bases and J by 3 bases, with 9 bases between the two germline ends. The chain's CDR3 is CASSSDIYEQYF. The DNA for the CDR3 is TGTGCCAGCAGCTCGGATATCTACGAGCAGTACTTC.

The CDR3 DNA is TGCAGTGTATCCAGGGGAACTTATGCAACTAATGAAAAACTGTTTTTT. Amino acid sequence: CSVSRGTYATNEKLFF. This sequence joins TRBV20-1 and TRBJ1-4; TRBD1 might be the D (6 bases). The V gene's germline CDR1 is DFQATT and CDR2 SNEGSKA (reference sequence). The CDR3 covers 16 residues. Trimming stripped 7 bases from V and 0 bases from J, with 18 bases between.

This clonotype was recorded at least ten times. This chain connects TRBV11-2 to TRBJ2-2, with a weak D call TRBD2 (5 bases). Germline CDR1 is SGHAT and CDR2 is FQNNGV. V lost 5 bases and J 4 bases, leaving 14 bases between the germline ends. There are 15 residues in the CDR3. This chain's CDR3 is CASSLLSGGTGELFF. In DNA, the CDR3 is TGTGCCAGCAGCCTATTAAGCGGTGGCACCGGGGAGCTGTTTTTT.

This clonotype was detected once. The J gene is TRBJ2-7, the V gene TRBV30; no clear D. V shed 3 bases and J shed 7 bases, with 19 bases lying between them. Germline CDR1 reads GTSNPN; CDR2 reads SVGIG (reference sequence). The CDR3 covers 14 residues. The DNA of the CDR3 is TGTGCCTGGAGCCCTATTATAACTATTGGAGAGCAGTACTTC. This codes for CAWSPIITIGEQYF.

This clonotype was counted many times. This chain joins TRBV12-5 and TRBJ1-1; no definite D call. The length of the CDR3 is 12 residues. Germline lookup yields CDR1 LGHNT and CDR2 FRNRAP. V was pared by 5 bases and J by 3 bases, with 7 bases between. The CDR3 spells CASGDRYTEAFF. In DNA, the CDR3 is TGTGCTAGTGGTGATAGGTACACTGAAGCTTTCTTT.

This clonotype has a count of ten or more. V gene TRBV6-5 combines with J gene TRBJ1-5; the D gene is possibly TRBD1 (5 bases). V was pared by 6 bases and J by 0 bases, with 12 bases between. The CDR3 contains 15 residues. Germline assignment: CDR1 MNHEY and CDR2 SVGAGI. In nucleotides, the CDR3 is TGTGCCAGCAGGACGACAGAGATTAGCAATCAGCCCCAGCATTTT. Translating it yields CASRTTEISNQPQHF.

The chain carries TRBV19 and TRBJ1-1; 10 bases are shared with TRBD1. The germline V gene has CDR1 LNHDA and CDR2 SQIVND (reference sequence). The CDR3 has 15 residues. Trimming removed 4 bases from V and 6 bases from J; junction bases left unmatched: 8. The CDR3 coding sequence is TGTGCCAGTAGTAGGGGACAGGGGCGAACGGCTGAAGCTTTCTTT. Translated: CASSRGQGRTAEAFF.

This clonotype was recorded many times. Here the CDR3 reads CASSLQVTGELFF. In DNA, the CDR3 is TGTGCCAGCAGCCTCCAGGTCACCGGGGAGCTGTTTTTT. This chain links TRBV12-3 or TRBV12-4 with TRBJ2-2; D unresolved. The CDR3 covers 13 residues. The V end was cut by 6 bases, the J end by 4 bases, with 9 bases between.

This clonotype was counted many times. The chain has TRBV27 and TRBJ2-7, with 9 bases that match TRBD1. The CDR3 sequence is 15 residues long. CDR1 is MNHEY, CDR2 SMNVEV, per germline (reference sequence). The V segment lost 8 bases and the J segment 2 bases; nucleotides outside the gene matches: 10. The CDR3 DNA is TGTGCCAGCGGGAGGGGAGGACAGGGGACCTACGAGCAGTACTTC. Encoded protein: CASGRGGQGTYEQYF.

This clonotype was found many times. The chain is built from TRBV11-2 and TRBJ1-2; 8 nucleotides agree with TRBD1. The CDR3 has 15 residues. Looked up from germline, CDR1 is SGHAT and CDR2 is FQNNGV. J was trimmed by 7 bases and V by 5 bases; bases with no gene match: 12. CDR3 sequence reads: CASSPRPTGEFGYTF. The CDR3 DNA sequence: TGTGCCAGCAGCCCAAGGCCGACAGGGGAGTTTGGCTACACCTTC. The whole variable domain, filled in from reference TRBV11-2 and TRBJ1-2, reads EAGVAQSPRYKIIEKRQSVAFWCNPISGHATLYWYQQILGQGPKLLIQFQNNGVVDDSQLPKDRFSAERLKGVDSTLKIQPAKLEDSAVYLCASSPRPTGEFGYTFGSGTRLTVV.

This clonotype was picked up many times. The V and J genes are TRBV12-3 or TRBV12-4 and TRBJ1-1; D unresolved. The CDR3 extends over 14 amino acids. The ends were cut back, 3 bases at V and 3 bases at J, with 11 bases in the middle. The CDR3, as DNA: TGTGCCAGCAGTTTGACGTCCGGGGACACTGAAGCTTTCTTT. Its translation: CASSLTSGDTEAFF.

This chain joins TRBV6-5 and TRBJ1-1, with a tentative D call TRBD1 (6 bases). The CDR3 runs to 15 residues. Germline CDR1 and CDR2: MNHEY and SVGAGI. V was pared by 1 base and J by 1 base, with 10 bases between. The CDR3: CASSYLGRGNTEAFF. The DNA of the CDR3 is TGTGCCAGCAGTTACTTGGGCAGGGGGAACACTGAAGCTTTCTTT.

This clonotype was found once. The rearrangement links TRBV27 to TRBJ1-2; D might be TRBD1 (5 bases). V was pared by 9 bases and J by 4 bases, with 21 bases between. This CDR3 is 15 amino acids long. Germline CDR1 is MNHEY and CDR2 is SMNVEV (reference sequence). DNA of the CDR3: TGTGCCAGTAGAGGGGTGGCAGGAGCTATCTATGGCTACACCTTC. This translates into CASRGVAGAIYGYTF.

This clonotype was seen only a few times. V and J are TRBV11-1 and TRBJ1-1; D is unresolved. The V and J ends lost 4 bases and 0 bases respectively, with 18 bases between them. Germline V gives CDR1 SGHAT, CDR2 FQDESV (reference sequence). The CDR3 spans 17 residues. The CDR3 spells CASSSPGAGSLNTEAFF. CDR3 nucleotides: TGTGCCAGCAGCTCCCCGGGCGCCGGAAGCCTGAACACTGAAGCTTTCTTT.